Reported below is one T cell receptor (beta chain). The data were taken from a study of blood T cell repertoires in COVID-19. About the study: Researchers got acute and convalescent COVID-19 samples from the United States, Italy and Spain. PBMCs, B-cell-depleted T cells, or T cells provided the cDNA or gDNA that made up the material.

Source study methods: It was from reference gene primer amplification that nucleated cell counts were estimated. TCRdb's copy holds only in-frame clones and misses some; the assay was immunoSEQ multiplex PCR. The V and J calls and clone size come from that table; D and trimming were worked out from the DNA. The sample consists of 25,000 to 35,000 clones, around 84% of them appearing once. CDR3 size: 16 residues. Unmatched junction bases numbered 4, after V lost 3 bases and J lost 4 bases. Looked up from germline, CDR1 is LNHDA and CDR2 is SQIVND (reference sequence). This rearrangement joins TRBV19 to TRBJ2-1; 12 bases align to TRBD2. Sequenced material: peripheral blood. The source is a human donor in a cohort sampled during active COVID-19. The donor label of this sample is uncertain. DNA for the CDR3: TGTGCCAGTAGTATCAGGGGACTAGCGGGTTACAATGAGCAGTTCTTC. Translating it yields CASSIRGLAGYNEQFF.